This TCR beta chain derives from a study of T cell repertoires in cytomegalovirus infection (dated by TCRdb to about 2019). For the wider study: The HLA type of each donor mattered for the analysis, because public TCR beta signatures pointed to carriage of CMV infection along with the matching HLA type. Results and caveats for the whole study, not just this receptor: The ex vivo response was dominated by HLA-C-restricted CMV-specific TCR beta clonotypes, which also provided the single most frequent clonotype in two of eight donors. Cumulative frequency of public TCR beta family members discriminated carriers of CMV infection plus the relevant HLA type in this cohort and an independent 352-donor cohort.

The germline V end is reduced by 6 bases and the J end by 8 bases; junction bases left unmatched: 15. The CDR3 contains 16 residues, cysteine and phenylalanine counted. The entry retains the CDR3 DNA only, 48 bases that are in frame from base 1. Reading the germline V gene (reference sequence) gives CDR1 LNHDA and CDR2 SQIVND. This clonotype was found a few times. Its antigen has not been determined. Base qualities are not recorded, but no much larger clone differs from it by a single base. Data came from an Illumina HiSeq 1500. The public reads were reanalyzed by TCRdb: fastp trimming at Q25, MiXCR alignment, in-frame beta chains only. Entries that share a CDR3 protein sequence are merged under the most common genes and DNA. Within this sample are approximately 500,000 distinct CDR3 sequences, with 16% of them counted one time only. The ten largest clones take up about 24% of the sample.

Source material: CD8+ T cells from PBMCs. This receptor was obtained from a human donor in good health (CMV status not recorded). Some clones in this sample may be carry-over from other donors' samples. The V and J genes are TRBV19 and TRBJ2-1; the central 8 bases match TRBD2. The CDR3 here reads CASRPFSAGGLYEQFF. The nucleotide sequence reads TGTGCCAGTAGACCTTTCTCGGCGGGGGGTCTCTATGAGCAGTTCTTC.